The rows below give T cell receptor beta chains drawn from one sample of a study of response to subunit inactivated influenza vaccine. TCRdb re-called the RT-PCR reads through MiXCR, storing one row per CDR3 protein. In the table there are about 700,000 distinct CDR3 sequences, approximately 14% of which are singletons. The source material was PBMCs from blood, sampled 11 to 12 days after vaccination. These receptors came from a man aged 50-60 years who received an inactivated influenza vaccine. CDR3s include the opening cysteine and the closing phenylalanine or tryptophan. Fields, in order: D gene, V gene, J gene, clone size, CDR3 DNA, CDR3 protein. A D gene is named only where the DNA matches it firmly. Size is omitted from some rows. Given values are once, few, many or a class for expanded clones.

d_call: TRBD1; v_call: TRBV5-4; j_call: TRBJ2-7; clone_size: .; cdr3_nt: TGTGCCAGCAGCCCACTTTCGGGACAGCCCGACTACGAGCAGTACTTC; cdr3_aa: CASSPLSGQPDYEQYF
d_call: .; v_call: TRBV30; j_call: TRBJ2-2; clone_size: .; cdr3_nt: TGTGCCTGGAGTGTATATAACGGGGAGCTGTTTTTT; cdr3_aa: CAWSVYNGELFF
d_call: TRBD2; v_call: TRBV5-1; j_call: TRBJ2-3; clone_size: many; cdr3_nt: TGCGCCAGCAGCACGACTAGCGCTAGCACAGATACGCAGTATTTT; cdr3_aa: CASSTTSASTDTQYF
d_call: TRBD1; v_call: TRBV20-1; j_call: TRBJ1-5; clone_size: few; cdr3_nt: TGCAGTGCTAGCACAGGGGTGGGTGGCAATCAGCCCCAGCATTTT; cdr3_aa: CSASTGVGGNQPQHF
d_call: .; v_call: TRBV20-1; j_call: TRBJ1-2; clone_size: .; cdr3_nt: TGCAGTGCTAGAGACGCTAGTCGGGGGGCCTATGGCTACACCTTC; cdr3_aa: CSARDASRGAYGYTF
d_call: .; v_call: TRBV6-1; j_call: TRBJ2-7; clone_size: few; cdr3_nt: TGTGCCAGCAGAACTTTGCAGACCTACGAGCAGTACTTC; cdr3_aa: CASRTLQTYEQYF
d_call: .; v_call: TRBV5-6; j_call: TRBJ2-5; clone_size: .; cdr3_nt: TGTGCCAGCAGCTTGGATGGGACCCAACTGTCGAAGACCCAGTACTTC; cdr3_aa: CASSLDGTQLSKTQYF
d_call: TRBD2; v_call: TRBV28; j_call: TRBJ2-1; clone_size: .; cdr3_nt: TGTGCCAGCAGTCCCTCGGGACTAGCGGGAGAGTATTATGAGCAGTTCTTC; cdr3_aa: CASSPSGLAGEYYEQFF
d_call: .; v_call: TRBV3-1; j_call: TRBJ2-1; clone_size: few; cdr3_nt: TGTGCCAGCAGCCTCAGTGGGGCTATTTTGAATGAGCAGTTCTTC; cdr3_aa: CASSLSGAILNEQFF
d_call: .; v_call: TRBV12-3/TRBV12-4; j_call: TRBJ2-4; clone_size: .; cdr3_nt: TGTGCCAGCAGTCCCTGGGGGACCAAAAACATTCAGTACTTC; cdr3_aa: CASSPWGTKNIQYF
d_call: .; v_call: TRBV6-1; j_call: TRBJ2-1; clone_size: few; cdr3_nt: TGTGCCAGCAGTGATAGAGTCAGGTTGGGTTACAATGAGCAGTTCTTC; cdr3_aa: CASSDRVRLGYNEQFF
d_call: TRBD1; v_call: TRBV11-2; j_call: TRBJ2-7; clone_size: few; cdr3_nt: TGTGCCAGCAGCTTGGACAGGGTACTGTACGAGCAGTACTTC; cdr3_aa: CASSLDRVLYEQYF
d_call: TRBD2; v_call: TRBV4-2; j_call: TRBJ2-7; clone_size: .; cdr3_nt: TGTGCCAGCAGCCAAGAACTAGCGGGGAGCTACGAGCAGTACTTC; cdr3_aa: CASSQELAGSYEQYF
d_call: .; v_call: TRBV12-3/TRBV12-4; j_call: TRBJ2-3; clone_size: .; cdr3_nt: TGTGCCAGCAGTTCCACCCCCCTCCGACTAGGCACAGATACGCAGTATTTT; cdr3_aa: CASSSTPLRLGTDTQYF
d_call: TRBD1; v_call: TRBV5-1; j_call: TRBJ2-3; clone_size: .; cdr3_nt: TGCGCCAGCAGCTCCGGGACAGCAACAGATACGCAGTATTTT; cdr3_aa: CASSSGTATDTQYF
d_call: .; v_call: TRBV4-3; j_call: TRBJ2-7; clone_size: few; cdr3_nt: TGCGCCAGCAGCCAAGATTCCGGGACACACCGCTACGAGCAGTACTTC; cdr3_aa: CASSQDSGTHRYEQYF
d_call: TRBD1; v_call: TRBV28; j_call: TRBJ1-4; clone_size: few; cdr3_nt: TGTGCCACCAAAACAGGGGGATCAGCTAATGAAAAACTGTTTTTT; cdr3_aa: CATKTGGSANEKLFF
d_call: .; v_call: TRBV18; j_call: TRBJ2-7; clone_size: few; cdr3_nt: TGTGCCAGCTCACCGACTTTTGGGACGGGGTCCGAGCAGTACTTC; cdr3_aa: CASSPTFGTGSEQYF
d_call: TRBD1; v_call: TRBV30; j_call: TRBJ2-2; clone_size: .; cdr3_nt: TGTGCCTGGGACGGACAGGCGAACACCGGGGAGCTGTTTTTT; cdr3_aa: CAWDGQANTGELFF
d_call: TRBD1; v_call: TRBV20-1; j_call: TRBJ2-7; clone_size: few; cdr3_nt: TGCAGTGCTTCCGGGACAGGCGAAAACTACGAGCAGTACTTC; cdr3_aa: CSASGTGENYEQYF
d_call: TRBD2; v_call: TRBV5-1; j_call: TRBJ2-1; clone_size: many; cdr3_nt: TGCGCCAGCAGCTTGGGCGGGGGGTCCGTCTACAATGAGCAGTTCTTC; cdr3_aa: CASSLGGGSVYNEQFF
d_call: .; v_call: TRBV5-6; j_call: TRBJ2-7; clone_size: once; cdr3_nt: TGTGCCAGCAGCTTCGGGACACCAAGCTCCTACGAGCAGTACTTC; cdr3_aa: CASSFGTPSSYEQYF